Following are 18 T cell receptor beta chains from one sample sequenced in a study of PD-L1 blockade in urothelial cancer. Noted time point: pretreatment peripheral blood. Only in-frame clones appear in the TCRdb table, and some are missing; sequencing was by immunoSEQ multiplex PCR. This sample has 50,000 or so clones; around 84% occur once, and the top ten carry 22%. The input for sequencing was PBMCs, taken around atezolizumab (anti-PD-L1) treatment. Every receptor here comes from a man aged 55 to 70 with urothelial cancer.

The chain couples TRBV4-1 to TRBJ1-1, with 9 bases lining up with TRBD1. The germline V gene has CDR1 MGHRA and CDR2 YSYEKL. This CDR3 is built from 15 residues. Trimming removed 2 bases from V and 6 bases from J; junction bases left unmatched: 7. DNA for the CDR3: TGCGCCAGCAGCCAAATCCCGGGACAGGGATCTGAAGCTTTCTTT. Its protein product is CASSQIPGQGSEAFF.

The chain combines TRBV19 with TRBJ2-3; D perhaps matches TRBD1 (6 bases). Trimming stripped 5 bases from V and 0 bases from J, with 15 bases between. The CDR3 runs to 16 residues. Germline V gene lookup returns CDR1 LNHDA and CDR2 SQIVND (reference sequence). CDR3 in DNA: TGTGCCAGTAGTCCTTGGACAGTGACTAGCACAGATACGCAGTATTTT. It translates to CASSPWTVTSTDTQYF.

The chain recombines TRBV30 with TRBJ2-5; 9 bases agree with TRBD1. CDR3 length: 13 residues. The junction had 2 bases not matched to a gene; V was cut back by 0 bases and J by 6 bases. CDR1 is GTSNPN and CDR2 is SVGIG in the germline V gene (reference sequence). The CDR3 sequence is CAWSVGQGQTQYF. In DNA, the CDR3 is TGTGCCTGGAGTGTTGGACAGGGGCAGACCCAGTACTTC.

This clone has a single count. The V call is TRBV2, the J call TRBJ2-3; no definite D call. The ends were cut back, 7 bases at V and 2 bases at J, with 13 bases in the middle. This CDR3 is 14 amino acids long. CDR1 SNHLY and CDR2 FYNNEI come from the germline V gene. The CDR3 DNA sequence: TGTGCCAGCACCCCGGTCCTTCACACAGATACGCAGTATTTT. Translating gives CASTPVLHTDTQYF.

The chain carries TRBV7-9 and TRBJ1-4; 9 nucleotides agree with TRBD1. The CDR3 loop spans 15 amino acids. Germline assignment: CDR1 SEHNR and CDR2 FQNEAQ (reference sequence). Trimming took 0 bases from V and 7 from J; bases not matched to a gene: 3. The CDR3 here is CASSLARTGAEKLFF. CDR3 DNA: TGTGCCAGCAGCTTAGCGCGGACAGGGGCTGAAAAACTGTTTTTT.

V and J are TRBV6-5 and TRBJ2-7; 9 nucleotides align to TRBD1. Per germline, CDR1 MNHEY and CDR2 SVGAGI. The CDR3 consists of 14 residues. Trimming took 4 bases from V and 6 from J; bases not matched to a gene: 7. The CDR3 nucleotides read TGTGCCAGCAGTTCTCCGGGACAGGGAGGCGAGCAGTACTTC. Translation: CASSSPGQGGEQYF.

For this clone: Sequence at one end of the junction differs from germline and may be a read error. Other DNA sequences within the sample encode an identical CDR3. This rearrangement joins TRBV4-2 to TRBJ2-1; the match to TRBD2 covers 10 bases. This CDR3 is built from 16 residues. Germline CDR1 reads LGHNA; CDR2 reads YNFKEQ. The CDR3 sequence: CASSPGTSASYNEQFF. CDR3 nucleotides: TGTGCTAGCAGCCCTGGGACTAGCGCCTCCTACAATGAGCAGTTCTTC.

This clone came up many times. This chain links TRBV5-1 with TRBJ2-5; maybe TRBD2 (6 bases). Between the trimmed V and J ends, which lost 4 bases and 5 bases, there was a span of 18 bases. The germline gives CDR1 SGHRS, CDR2 YFSETQ. There are 15 residues in the CDR3. The CDR3 sequence is CASSPAPGRRETQYF. The DNA for the CDR3 is TGCGCCAGCAGCCCGGCACCGGGGAGGCGGGAGACCCAGTACTTC.

This clone has only one observation. The J gene is TRBJ2-2, the V gene TRBV5-1, with a possible D match to TRBD1 (6 bases). Trimming stripped 7 bases from V and 3 bases from J, with 13 bases between. The length of the CDR3 is 14 residues. Germline CDR1 reads SGHRS; CDR2 reads YFSETQ. The CDR3: CASRQESYTGELFF. For the CDR3, the DNA is TGCGCCAGCCGACAGGAGAGTTACACCGGGGAGCTGTTTTTT.

This clone has a handful of counts. This sequence joins TRBV30 and TRBJ2-7; D is unclear. The CDR3 spans 13 residues. V lost 4 bases to trimming and J lost 4 bases, with 14 bases between them. In germline, CDR1 is GTSNPN, CDR2 SVGIG (reference sequence). The CDR3 DNA is TGTGCCTGGAATTATGAACTGATGTACGAGCAGTACTTC. Translated, it gives CAWNYELMYEQYF.

J is TRBJ2-5 and V is TRBV7-8; TRBD1 is a possible D gene (5 bases). Germline lookup yields CDR1 SGHVS and CDR2 FQNEAQ. The CDR3 runs 17 residues. V was cut by 0 bases and J by 3 bases, with 17 bases left in between. In DNA, the CDR3 is TGTGCCAGCAGCTTAGCGGTGTTGGCAGGGATGAAAGAGACCCAGTACTTC. The encoded protein is CASSLAVLAGMKETQYF. The whole variable domain, filled in from reference TRBV7-8 and TRBJ2-5, reads GAGVSQSPRYKVAKRGQDVALRCDPISGHVSLFWYQQALGQGPEFLTYFQNEAQLDKSGLPSDRFFAERPEGSVSTLKIQRTQQEDSAVYLCASSLAVLAGMKETQYFGPGTRLLVL.

This sequence joins TRBV11-2 and TRBJ2-7; D gene ambiguous. The CDR3 extends over 12 amino acids. V shed 0 bases and J shed 6 bases, with 6 bases lying between them. Germline V lookup: CDR1 SGHAT, CDR2 FQNNGV. The CDR3 DNA sequence: TGTGCCAGCAGCTTAGATGGCCCCGAGCAGTACTTC. Its protein is CASSLDGPEQYF.

The chain couples TRBV9 to TRBJ2-5; 8 bases map to TRBD2. This CDR3 is 16 amino acids long. Germline values: CDR1 SGDLS, CDR2 YYNGEE. Losses at the gene ends were 0 bases for V and 5 bases for J; bases not matched to a gene: 9. The CDR3 sequence: CASSVGGSGIGETQYF. In DNA, the CDR3 is TGTGCCAGCAGCGTAGGGGGTAGCGGGATAGGGGAGACCCAGTACTTC.

The V gene is TRBV5-5, the J gene TRBJ1-6; D is possibly TRBD1 (6 bases). V was cut by 4 bases and J by 9 bases, with 17 bases left in between. CDR1 and CDR2 (germline): SGHKS, YYEKEE (reference sequence). The CDR3 has 15 residues. CDR3 region: CASSDGQSNSSPLHF. For the CDR3, the DNA is TGTGCCAGCAGCGACGGACAGAGTAACTCTTCACCCCTCCACTTT. Together with reference TRBV5-5 and TRBJ1-6, the CDR3 gives the full variable domain: DAGVTQSPTHLIKTRGQQVTLRCSPISGHKSVSWYQQVLGQGPQFIFQYYEKEERGRGNFPDRFSARQFPNYSSELNVNALLLGDSALYLCASSDGQSNSSPLHFGNGTRLTVT.

The chain carries TRBV15 and TRBJ1-2; TRBD1 agrees at 7 bases. Germline CDR1 reads LNHNV; CDR2 reads YYDKDF (reference sequence). V lost 3 bases and J lost 9; bases outside the gene matches: 13. This CDR3 is 15 amino acids long. The CDR3 region has the DNA TGTGCCACCAGCAGGCCTCAGGGGGAGGATCGAAGCTACACCTTC. Amino acids: CATSRPQGEDRSYTF.

This sequence joins TRBV6-6 and TRBJ1-1; D perhaps matches TRBD1 (5 bases). Germline loops: CDR1 MNHNY, CDR2 SVGAGI (reference sequence). The CDR3 covers 13 residues. Trimming pared 4 bases from V and 2 bases from J, leaving 8 bases between. CDR3 protein: CASSLGGNTEAFF. CDR3 bases: TGTGCCAGCAGTTTGGGGGGAAACACTGAAGCTTTCTTT.

The chain recombines TRBV18 with TRBJ1-2; D remains ambiguous. CDR3 length equals 13 residues. V lost 1 base to trimming and J lost 4 bases, with 7 bases between them. Germline assignment: CDR1 KGHSH and CDR2 LQKENI. CDR3 amino acids: CASSPRGGYGYTF. DNA for the CDR3: TGTGCCAGCTCACCACGGGGAGGCTATGGCTACACCTTC.

In DNA, the CDR3 is TGCGCCGCAAGAGTCCAGACCCAGTACTTC. The encoded protein is CAARVQTQYF. V is TRBV4-1 and J is TRBJ2-5; D is undetermined. Germline V gene data show CDR1 as MGHRA and CDR2 as YSYEKL. Trimming pared 11 bases from V and 6 bases from J, leaving 10 bases between. The CDR3 has 10 residues.